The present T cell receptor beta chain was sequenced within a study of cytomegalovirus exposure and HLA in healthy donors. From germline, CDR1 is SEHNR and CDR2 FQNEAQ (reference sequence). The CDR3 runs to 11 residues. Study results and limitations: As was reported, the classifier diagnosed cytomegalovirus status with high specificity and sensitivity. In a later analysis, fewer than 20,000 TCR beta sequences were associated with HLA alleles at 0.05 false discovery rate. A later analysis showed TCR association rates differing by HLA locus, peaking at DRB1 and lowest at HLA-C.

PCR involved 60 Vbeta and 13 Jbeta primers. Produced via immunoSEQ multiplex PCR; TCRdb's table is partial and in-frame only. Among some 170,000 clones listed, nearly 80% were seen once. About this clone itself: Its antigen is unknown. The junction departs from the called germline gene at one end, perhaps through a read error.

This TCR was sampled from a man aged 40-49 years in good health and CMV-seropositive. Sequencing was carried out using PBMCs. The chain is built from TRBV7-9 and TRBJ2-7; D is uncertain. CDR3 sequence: CSSSPAYEQYF. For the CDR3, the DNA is TGTTCCAGCAGCCCCGCCTACGAGCAGTACTTC.